A single sample gave rise to the 5 T cell receptor beta chains below, sequenced in a study of memory B cells and T cells in multiple sclerosis (dated by TCRdb to the late 2010s). The protocol used for the library was the immunoSEQ multiplex PCR assay. The table comes from immuneACCESS by way of TCRdb, which keeps in-frame sequences with V and J called. Part of the clones is missing from these tables; in studies checked, under half for an unresolved V gene and the rest for unknown reasons. In all, the sample holds 12,000 to 15,000 clones, and about 70% of those were seen once. The top ten clones comprise less than 2.5% of the sample. Source material: memory (CD45RO+) CD4+ T cells from blood. The cell subset or site tag for this specimen amounts to: CD45RO+ memory T cells sorted from peripheral blood. All receptors come from a human donor with multiple sclerosis.

The chain has TRBV19 and TRBJ2-5; the match to TRBD2 covers 7 bases. Germline CDR1 LNHDA, CDR2 SQIVND (reference sequence). The V segment lost 5 bases and the J segment 5 bases; nucleotides outside the gene matches: 14. The length of the CDR3 is 16 residues. The CDR3 here is CASSAGGSGRSETQYF. The CDR3, as DNA: TGTGCCAGTAGTGCCGGGGGGAGTGGGCGTTCGGAGACCCAGTACTTC.

The rearrangement links TRBV11-2 to TRBJ2-1; a possible D gene is TRBD2 (5 bases). CDR3 length: 13 amino acids. The V gene lost 1 base and the J gene lost 8 bases, with 9 bases spanning the gap. In germline, CDR1 is SGHAT, CDR2 FQNNGV. The CDR3 DNA reads as TGTGCCAGCAGCTTAGCTACTAGATATGAGCAGTTCTTC. Its protein product is CASSLATRYEQFF.

The chain recombines TRBV9 with TRBJ2-1; TRBD2 is a possible D gene (5 bases). The V end was cut by 0 bases, the J end by 9 bases, with 13 bases between. The CDR3 sequence is 14 residues long. Germline V lookup: CDR1 SGDLS, CDR2 YYNGEE. DNA for the CDR3: TGTGCCAGCAGCGTAGGGCCGGTAACTAGTGAGCAGTTCTTC. Its translation is CASSVGPVTSEQFF.

The chain recombines TRBV30 with TRBJ2-6; 7 bases are shared with TRBD1. J was trimmed by 2 bases and V by 3 bases; bases with no gene match: 4. Germline V gene data show CDR1 as GTSNPN and CDR2 as SVGIG (reference sequence). The CDR3 is 15 amino acids. The CDR3 DNA reads TGTGCCTGGAGCAGGGGGAGAGCTGGGGCCAACGTCCTGACTTTC. Residues: CAWSRGRAGANVLTF.

The chain carries TRBV6-1 and TRBJ2-7; D might be TRBD2 (5 bases). Germline loops: CDR1 MNHNS, CDR2 SASEGT. Deletions cut 1 base from V and 0 bases from J, with 10 bases between. The CDR3 contains 15 residues. The CDR3 DNA reads as TGTGCCAGCAGTGAAGAGAGCGGAGGCTCCTACGAGCAGTACTTC. Amino acid sequence: CASSEESGGSYEQYF.